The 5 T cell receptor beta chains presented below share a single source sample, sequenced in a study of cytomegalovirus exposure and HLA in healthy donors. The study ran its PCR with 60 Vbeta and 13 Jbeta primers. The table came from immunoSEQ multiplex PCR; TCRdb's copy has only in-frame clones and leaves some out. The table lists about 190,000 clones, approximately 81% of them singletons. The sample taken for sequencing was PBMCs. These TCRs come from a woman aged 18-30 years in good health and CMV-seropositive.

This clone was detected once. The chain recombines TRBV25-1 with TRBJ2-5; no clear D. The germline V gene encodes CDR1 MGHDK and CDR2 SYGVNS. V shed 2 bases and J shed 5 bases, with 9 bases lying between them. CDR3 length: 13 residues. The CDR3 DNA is TGTGCCAGCAGTGAAATAGTCGGGGAGACCCAGTACTTC. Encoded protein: CASSEIVGETQYF.

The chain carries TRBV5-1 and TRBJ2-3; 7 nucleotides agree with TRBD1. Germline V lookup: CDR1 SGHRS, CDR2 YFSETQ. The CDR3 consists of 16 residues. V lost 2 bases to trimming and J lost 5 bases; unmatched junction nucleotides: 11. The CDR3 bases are TGCGCCAGCAGCTTCCGGGACAGAGATATAGGAGATACGCAGTATTTT. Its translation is CASSFRDRDIGDTQYF.

CDR3 DNA: TGTGCCAGCAGCTTGGGCTTGGGACAGTTAGACTCACCCCTCCACTTT. Its translation is CASSLGLGQLDSPLHF. The chain uses TRBV5-6 and TRBJ1-6, with TRBD1 identical over 7 bases. J gave up 10 bases and V 0 bases, and 10 bases lay outside the gene matches. Germline V gene lookup returns CDR1 SGHDT and CDR2 YYEEEE. The CDR3 covers 16 residues.

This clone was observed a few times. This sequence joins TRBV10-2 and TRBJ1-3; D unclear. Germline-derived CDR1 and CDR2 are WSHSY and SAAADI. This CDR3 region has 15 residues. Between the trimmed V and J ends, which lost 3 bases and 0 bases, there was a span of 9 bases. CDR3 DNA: TGCGCCAGCAGTGACCCAACGAGCTCTGGAAACACCATATATTTT. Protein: CASSDPTSSGNTIYF.

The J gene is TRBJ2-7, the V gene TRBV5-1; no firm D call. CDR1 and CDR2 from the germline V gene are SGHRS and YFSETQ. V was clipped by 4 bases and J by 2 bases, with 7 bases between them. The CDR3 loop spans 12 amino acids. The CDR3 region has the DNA TGCGCCAGCAGCCTTACTCCCTACGAGCAGTACTTC. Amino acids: CASSLTPYEQYF.